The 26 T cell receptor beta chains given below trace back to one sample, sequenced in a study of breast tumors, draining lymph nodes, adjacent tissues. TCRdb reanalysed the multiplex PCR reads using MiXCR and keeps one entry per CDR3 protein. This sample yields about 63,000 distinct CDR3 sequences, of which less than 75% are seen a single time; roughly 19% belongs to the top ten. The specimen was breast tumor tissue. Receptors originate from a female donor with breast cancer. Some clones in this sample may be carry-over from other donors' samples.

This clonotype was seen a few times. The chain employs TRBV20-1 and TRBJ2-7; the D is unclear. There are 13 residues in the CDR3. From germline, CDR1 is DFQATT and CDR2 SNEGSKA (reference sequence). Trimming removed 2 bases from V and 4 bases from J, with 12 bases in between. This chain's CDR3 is CSARRLRRYEQYF. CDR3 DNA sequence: TGCAGTGCTAGAAGGCTCCGAAGGTACGAGCAGTACTTC.

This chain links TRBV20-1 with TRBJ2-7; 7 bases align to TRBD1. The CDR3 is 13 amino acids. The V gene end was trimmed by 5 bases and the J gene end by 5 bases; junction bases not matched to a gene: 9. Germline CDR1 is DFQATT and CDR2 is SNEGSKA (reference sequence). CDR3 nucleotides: TGCAGTGCTCTCCCGGGACAGTCCAACGAGCAGTACTTC. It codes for CSALPGQSNEQYF.

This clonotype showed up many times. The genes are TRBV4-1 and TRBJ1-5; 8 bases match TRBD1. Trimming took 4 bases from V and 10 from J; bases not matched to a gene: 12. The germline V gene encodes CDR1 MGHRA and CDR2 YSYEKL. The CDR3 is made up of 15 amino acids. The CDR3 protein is CASSPRGEGQDPQHF. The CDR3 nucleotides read TGCGCCAGCAGCCCCCGGGGGGAGGGACAGGACCCCCAGCATTTT.

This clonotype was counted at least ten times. CDR3 amino acids: CASSFGSNYGYTF. The CDR3 DNA follows: TGTGCCAGCAGCTTTGGTTCCAACTATGGCTACACCTTC. This sequence joins TRBV7-8 and TRBJ1-2, with unresolved D. Trimming shortened V by 3 bases and J by 2 bases, and 7 bases separated the two germline ends. The CDR3 has 13 amino acids. Per germline, CDR1 SGHVS and CDR2 FQNEAQ.

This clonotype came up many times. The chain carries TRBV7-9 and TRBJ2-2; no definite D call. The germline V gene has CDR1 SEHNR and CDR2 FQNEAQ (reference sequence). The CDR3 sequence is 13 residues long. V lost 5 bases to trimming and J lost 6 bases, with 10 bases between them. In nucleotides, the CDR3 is TGTGCCAGCAGCCCCTTTGACTCCGGGGAGCTGTTTTTT. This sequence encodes CASSPFDSGELFF.

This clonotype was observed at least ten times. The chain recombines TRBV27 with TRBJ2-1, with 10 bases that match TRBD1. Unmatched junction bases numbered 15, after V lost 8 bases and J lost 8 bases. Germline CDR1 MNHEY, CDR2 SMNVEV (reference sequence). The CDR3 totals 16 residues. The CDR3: CASSLGQGGGLHEQFF. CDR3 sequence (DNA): TGTGCCAGCTCTCTCGGACAGGGGGGAGGCTTGCATGAGCAGTTCTTC.

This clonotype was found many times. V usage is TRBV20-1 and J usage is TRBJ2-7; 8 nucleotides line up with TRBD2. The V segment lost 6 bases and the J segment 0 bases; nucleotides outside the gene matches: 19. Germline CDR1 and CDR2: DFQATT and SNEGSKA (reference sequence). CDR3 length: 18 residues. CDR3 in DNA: TGCAGTGCAAGCCCTCCCCCACTAGCGGAACTCCTCTCCTACGAGCAGTACTTC. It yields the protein CSASPPPLAELLSYEQYF.

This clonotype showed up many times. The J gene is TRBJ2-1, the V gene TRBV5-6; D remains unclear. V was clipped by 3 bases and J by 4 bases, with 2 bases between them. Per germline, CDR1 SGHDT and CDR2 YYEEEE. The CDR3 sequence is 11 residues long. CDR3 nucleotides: TGTGCCAGCAGCTCGTACAATGAGCAGTTCTTC. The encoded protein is CASSSYNEQFF.

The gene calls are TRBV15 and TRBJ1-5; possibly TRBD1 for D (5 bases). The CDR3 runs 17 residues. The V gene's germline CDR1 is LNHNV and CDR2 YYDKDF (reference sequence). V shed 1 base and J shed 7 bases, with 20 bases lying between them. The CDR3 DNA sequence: TGTGCCACCAGCAGAGCCCTCGACAGTTCGTCCGCGCAGCCCCAGCATTTT. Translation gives CATSRALDSSSAQPQHF.

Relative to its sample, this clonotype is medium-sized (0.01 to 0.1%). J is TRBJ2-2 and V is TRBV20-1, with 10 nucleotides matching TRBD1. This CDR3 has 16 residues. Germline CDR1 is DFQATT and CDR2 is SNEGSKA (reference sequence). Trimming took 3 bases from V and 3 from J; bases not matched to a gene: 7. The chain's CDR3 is CSASDRDRGYTGELFF. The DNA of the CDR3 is TGCAGTGCTAGTGACCGGGACAGGGGATACACCGGGGAGCTGTTTTTT.

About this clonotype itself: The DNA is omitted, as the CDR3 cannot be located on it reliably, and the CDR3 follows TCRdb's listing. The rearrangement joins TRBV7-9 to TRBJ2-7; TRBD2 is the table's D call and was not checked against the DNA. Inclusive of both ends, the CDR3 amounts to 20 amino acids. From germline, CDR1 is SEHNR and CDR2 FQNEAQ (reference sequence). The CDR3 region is CASSFYICSARLVAGYEQYF.

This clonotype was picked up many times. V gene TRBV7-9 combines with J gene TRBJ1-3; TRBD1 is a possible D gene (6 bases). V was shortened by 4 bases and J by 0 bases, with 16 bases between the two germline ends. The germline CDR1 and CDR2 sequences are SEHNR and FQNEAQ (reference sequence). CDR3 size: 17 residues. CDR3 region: CASSWGFGGSSGNTIYF. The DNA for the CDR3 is TGTGCCAGCAGCTGGGGCTTTGGGGGCAGCTCTGGAAACACCATATATTTT.

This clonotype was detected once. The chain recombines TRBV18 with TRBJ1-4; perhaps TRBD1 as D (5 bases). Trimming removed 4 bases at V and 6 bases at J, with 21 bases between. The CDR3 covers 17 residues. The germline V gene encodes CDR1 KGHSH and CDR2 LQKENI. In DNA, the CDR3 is TGTGCCAGCTCACGCGCAGGGAGTGGGGGACTACATGAAAAACTGTTTTTT. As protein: CASSRAGSGGLHEKLFF.

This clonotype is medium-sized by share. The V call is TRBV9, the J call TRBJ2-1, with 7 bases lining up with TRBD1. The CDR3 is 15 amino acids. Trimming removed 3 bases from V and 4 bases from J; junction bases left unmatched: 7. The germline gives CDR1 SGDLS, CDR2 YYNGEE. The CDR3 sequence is CASSATGNRYNEQFF. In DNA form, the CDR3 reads TGTGCCAGCAGCGCGACAGGGAACCGGTACAATGAGCAGTTCTTC.

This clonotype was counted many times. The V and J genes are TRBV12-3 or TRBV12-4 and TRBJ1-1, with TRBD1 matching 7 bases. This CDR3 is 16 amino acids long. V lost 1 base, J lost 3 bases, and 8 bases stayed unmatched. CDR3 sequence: CASSLGNRGWDTEAFF. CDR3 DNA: TGTGCCAGCAGTTTAGGGAACAGGGGTTGGGACACTGAAGCTTTCTTT.

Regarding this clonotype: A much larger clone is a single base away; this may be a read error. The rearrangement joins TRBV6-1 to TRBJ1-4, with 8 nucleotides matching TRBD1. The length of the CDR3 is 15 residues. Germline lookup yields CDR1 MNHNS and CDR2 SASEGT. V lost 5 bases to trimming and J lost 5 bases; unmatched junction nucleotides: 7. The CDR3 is CASSRGTGINEKLFF. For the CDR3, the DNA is TGTGCCAGCAGTCGGGGGACAGGCATCAATGAAAAACTGTTTTTT.

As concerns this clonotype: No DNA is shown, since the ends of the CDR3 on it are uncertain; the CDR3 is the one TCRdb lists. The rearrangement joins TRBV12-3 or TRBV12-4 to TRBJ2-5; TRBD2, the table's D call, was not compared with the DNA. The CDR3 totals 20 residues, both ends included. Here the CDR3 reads CASTLDGVSGYTFGSGTQYF.

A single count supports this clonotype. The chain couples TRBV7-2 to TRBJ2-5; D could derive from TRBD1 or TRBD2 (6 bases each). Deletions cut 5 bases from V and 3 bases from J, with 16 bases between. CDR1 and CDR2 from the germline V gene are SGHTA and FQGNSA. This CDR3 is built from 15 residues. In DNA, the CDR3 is TGTGCCAGCAGCGTGGGGGCCGGGGGAAAAGAGACCCAGTACTTC. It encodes CASSVGAGGKETQYF. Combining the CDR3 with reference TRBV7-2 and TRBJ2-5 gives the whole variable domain GAGVSQSPSNKVTEKGKDVELRCDPISGHTALYWYRQSLGQGLEFLIYFQGNSAPDKSGLPSDRFSAERTGGSVSTLTIQRTQQEDSAVYLCASSVGAGGKETQYFGPGTRLLVL.

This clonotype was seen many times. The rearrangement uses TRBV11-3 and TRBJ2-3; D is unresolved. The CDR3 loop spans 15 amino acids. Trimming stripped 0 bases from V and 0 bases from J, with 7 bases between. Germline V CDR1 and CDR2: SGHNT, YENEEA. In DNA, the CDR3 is TGTGCCAGCAGCTTAGAAGGGCGGAGCACAGATACGCAGTATTTT. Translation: CASSLEGRSTDTQYF.

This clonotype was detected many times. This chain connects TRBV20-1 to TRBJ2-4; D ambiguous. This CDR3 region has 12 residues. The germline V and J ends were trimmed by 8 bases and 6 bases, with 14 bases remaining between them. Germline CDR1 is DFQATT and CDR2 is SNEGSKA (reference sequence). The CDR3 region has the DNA TGCAGTCACATTCTCCCACTAAACATTCAGTACTTC. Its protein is CSHILPLNIQYF.

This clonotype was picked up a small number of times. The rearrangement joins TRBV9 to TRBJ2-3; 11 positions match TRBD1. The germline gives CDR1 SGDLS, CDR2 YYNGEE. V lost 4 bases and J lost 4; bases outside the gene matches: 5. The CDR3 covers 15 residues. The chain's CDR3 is CASSRGQGGPDTQYF. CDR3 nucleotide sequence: TGTGCCAGCAGCCGGGGACAGGGGGGACCAGATACGCAGTATTTT.

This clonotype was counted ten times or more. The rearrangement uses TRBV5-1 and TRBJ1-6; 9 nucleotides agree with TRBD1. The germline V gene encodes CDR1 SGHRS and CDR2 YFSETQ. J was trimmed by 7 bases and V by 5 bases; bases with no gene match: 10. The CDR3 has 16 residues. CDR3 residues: CASRNTPGQGNSPLHF. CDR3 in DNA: TGCGCCAGCAGAAATACGCCGGGACAGGGAAATTCACCCCTCCACTTT.

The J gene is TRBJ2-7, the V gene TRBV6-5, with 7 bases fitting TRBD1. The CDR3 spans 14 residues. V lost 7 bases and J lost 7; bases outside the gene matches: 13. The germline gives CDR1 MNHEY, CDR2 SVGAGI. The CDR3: CASTPQGSTGEQYF. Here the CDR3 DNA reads TGTGCCAGCACACCACAGGGGTCAACGGGAGAGCAGTACTTC.

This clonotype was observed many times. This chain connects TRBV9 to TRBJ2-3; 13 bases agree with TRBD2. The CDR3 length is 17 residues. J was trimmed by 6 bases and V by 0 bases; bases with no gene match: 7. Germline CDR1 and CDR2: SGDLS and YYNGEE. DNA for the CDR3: TGTGCCAGCAGCGTAGGGGGACTAGCGGGATATCGGGATACGCAGTATTTT. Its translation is CASSVGGLAGYRDTQYF.

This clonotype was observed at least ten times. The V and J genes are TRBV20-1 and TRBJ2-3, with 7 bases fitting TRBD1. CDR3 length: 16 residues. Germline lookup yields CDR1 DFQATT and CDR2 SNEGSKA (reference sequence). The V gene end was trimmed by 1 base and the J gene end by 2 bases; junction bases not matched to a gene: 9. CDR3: CSARGLRTGFTDTQYF. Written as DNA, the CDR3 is TGCAGTGCTAGAGGCCTAAGGACAGGATTCACAGATACGCAGTATTTT.

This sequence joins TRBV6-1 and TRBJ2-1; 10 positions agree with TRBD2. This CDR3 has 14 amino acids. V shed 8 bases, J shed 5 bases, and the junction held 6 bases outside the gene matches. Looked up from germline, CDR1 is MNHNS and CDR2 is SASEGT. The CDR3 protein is CASSPSGSHNEQFF. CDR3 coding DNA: TGTGCCAGCTCGCCTAGCGGGAGCCACAATGAGCAGTTCTTC.